This T cell receptor (beta chain) was documented in a study of CD8 T cells in ankylosing spondylitis (dated by TCRdb to about 2017). The study in broad terms: The study profiled T cell receptor beta repertoires in healthy donors and ankylosing spondylitis patients to find disease-linked TCR variants. The whole study cohort included about a hundred healthy donors and over 20 ankylosing spondylitis patients. Peripheral blood was sampled, and synovial fluid was also collected from ankylosing spondylitis patients.

The CDR3 contains 14 residues, cysteine and phenylalanine counted. The only DNA kept is the CDR3, 42 bases in frame from the first base. CDR1 is given as LGHNA and CDR2 as YNFKEQ, both from the germline V gene. V and J lose 4 bases and 3 bases, and a span of 13 bases separates them. Summary of the overall study and its limitations: The disease-linked clones showed a CD8+ phenotype and occurred at relatively low frequencies in peripheral blood. Some motif variants were previously reported in synovial fluid and blood of reactive arthritis patients, suggesting common disease-initiation mechanisms. Blood from ankylosing spondylitis patients appeared to be characterized by a TCR beta motif composed of eight or nine highly homologous amino acid variants. The disease-linked clones were reported as significantly enriched in matched synovial fluid samples from ankylosing spondylitis patients.

Regarding this clonotype: This receptor's antigen is unknown. Per-nucleotide qualities are absent, and no much larger clonotype sits a single base away.

TCRdb records Illumina HiSeq 2500 as the sequencer. Quantitative 5'-RACE with molecular barcodes was used to prepare TCR beta libraries. In the paper's pipeline: Disease-linked TCR variants were identified with a new computational method built on a probabilistic model of VDJ rearrangement. The public reads were run again by TCRdb, first through fastp at Q25 and then through MiXCR, and only productive beta chains were kept. Rows with a matching CDR3 protein are joined into one entry that keeps the most common DNA and genes. TCRdb assigned the V and J calls; the authors' analysis was not used. In all, the sample holds roughly 670,000 distinct CDR3 sequences, and 15% to 20% of those were seen once. The ten largest clones add up to about a fifth of the sample.

The source material was blood, either unsorted or a sorted T cell fraction (not recorded which). The receptor was isolated from a male donor with ankylosing spondylitis. The chain is encoded by TRBV4-2 joined to TRBJ2-7, with a tentative D gene TRBD2 over 6 matching bases. The bases read TGTGCCAGCAGCCTGGAGGAGGGAGACTACGAGCAGTACTTC. Translated, it gives CASSLEEGDYEQYF.